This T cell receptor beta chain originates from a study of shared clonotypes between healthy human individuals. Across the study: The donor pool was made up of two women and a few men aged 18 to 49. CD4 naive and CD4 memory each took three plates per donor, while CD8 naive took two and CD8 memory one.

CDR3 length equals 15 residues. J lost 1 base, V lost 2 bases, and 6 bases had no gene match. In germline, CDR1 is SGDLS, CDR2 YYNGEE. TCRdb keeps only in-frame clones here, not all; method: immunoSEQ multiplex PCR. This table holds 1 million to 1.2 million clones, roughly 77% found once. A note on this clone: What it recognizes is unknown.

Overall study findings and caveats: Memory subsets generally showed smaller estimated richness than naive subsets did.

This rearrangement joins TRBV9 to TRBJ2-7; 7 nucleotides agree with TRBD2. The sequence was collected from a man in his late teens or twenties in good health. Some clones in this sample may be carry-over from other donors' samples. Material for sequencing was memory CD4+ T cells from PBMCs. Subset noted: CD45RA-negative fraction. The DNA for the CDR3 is TGTGCCAGCAGCGTGGCCGCTAGCGGATCCTACGAGCAGTACTTC. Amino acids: CASSVAASGSYEQYF.